This is a list of T cell receptor beta chains from one sample in a study of cytomegalovirus exposure and HLA in healthy donors. Method: immunoSEQ multiplex PCR; TCRdb's copy keeps in-frame clones and lacks some. Of approximately 150,000 clones listed, 64% are singletons. The specimen sequenced was PBMCs. These TCRs come from a woman in her twenties or thirties in good health and CMV-seropositive. Both conserved end residues are part of each CDR3. A row's size may be missing; if present it is once, few, many or a size class.

>TRBV5-8|.
CASSLPWRGVWETQYF
>TRBV27|.
CASSLEAGGGPQHF
>TRBV5-1|few
CASSDQGVQETQYF
>TRBV2|.
CASSEGDRGIAEAFF
>TRBV4-2|once
CASNLLQGFREKLFF
>TRBV9|.
CASSVDPDQPQHF
>TRBV5-1|.
CASSLGLAGYETQYF
>TRBV19|.
CASSLQGPAVYGYTF
>TRBV5-1|.
CASSLILEGAGYTF
>TRBV29-1|few
CSVERLAVTGELFF
>TRBV5-1|.
CASSLSRTHANTGELFF
>TRBV25-1|.
CGSSRNRGMNTEAFF
>TRBV2|.
CASSDQGNTEAFF
>TRBV29-1|few
CSVGYGPGEEAFF
>TRBV29-1|.
CSVEVRERNTDTQYF
>TRBV5-1|.
CASSSHSGRDYEQYF
>TRBV11-2|.
CASSPSYQQYF
>TRBV7-9|.
CASSRRQGMETQYF
>TRBV4-1|few
CASSQGGQPQHF
>TRBV7-2|.
CASISTRGTPGGYTF
>TRBV9|.
CASSPQGQHYGYTF
>TRBV19|.
CASRGAPADTGELFF
>TRBV6-6|.
CASSYGASGNTIYF
>TRBV9|.
CASSPQGGSYEQYF
>TRBV5-5|.
CASSLVGGEGYGYTF
>TRBV10-3|.
CAIRGVRETQYF
>TRBV5-1|.
CASSLDRHEQYF
>TRBV5-1|.
CASSLLAGTGETQYF
>TRBV6-1|.
CASSARLTRTGTGGFQPQHF
>TRBV13|once
CASSLGLAGVAGELFF
>TRBV6-6|.
CASSDSYNSPLHF
>TRBV19|.
CASTYGGSSYEQYF
>TRBV4-2|.
CASSQGTGVGGYTF
>TRBV6-5|.
CASSYQGRGEAFF
>TRBV7-2|.
CASSPGADTQYF
>TRBV27|once
CASSKQGGARTEAFF
>TRBV30|.
CAWSGDRGGNTIYF